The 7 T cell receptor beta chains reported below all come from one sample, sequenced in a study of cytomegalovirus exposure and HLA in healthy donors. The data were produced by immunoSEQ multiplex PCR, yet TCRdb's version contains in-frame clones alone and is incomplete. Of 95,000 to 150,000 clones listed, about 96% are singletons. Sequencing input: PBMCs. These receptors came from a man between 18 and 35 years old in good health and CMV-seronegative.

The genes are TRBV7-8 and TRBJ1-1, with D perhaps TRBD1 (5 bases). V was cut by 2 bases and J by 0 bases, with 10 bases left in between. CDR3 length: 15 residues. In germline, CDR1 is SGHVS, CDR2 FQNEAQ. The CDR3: CASSLQGSMNTEAFF. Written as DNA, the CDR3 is TGTGCCAGCAGCTTACAGGGCTCAATGAACACTGAAGCTTTCTTT.

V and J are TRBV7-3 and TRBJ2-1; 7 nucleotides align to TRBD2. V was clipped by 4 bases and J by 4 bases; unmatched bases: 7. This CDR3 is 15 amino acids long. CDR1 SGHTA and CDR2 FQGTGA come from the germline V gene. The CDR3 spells CASSYLASGYNEQFF. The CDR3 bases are TGTGCCAGCAGCTATTTGGCTAGCGGATACAATGAGCAGTTCTTC.

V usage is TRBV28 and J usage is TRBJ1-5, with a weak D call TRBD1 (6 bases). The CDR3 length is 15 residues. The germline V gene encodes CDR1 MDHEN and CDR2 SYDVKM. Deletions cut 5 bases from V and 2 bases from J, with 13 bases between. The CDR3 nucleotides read TGTGCCAGCAGTCCACAGGGCGAGGGCAATCAGCCCCAGCATTTT. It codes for CASSPQGEGNQPQHF.

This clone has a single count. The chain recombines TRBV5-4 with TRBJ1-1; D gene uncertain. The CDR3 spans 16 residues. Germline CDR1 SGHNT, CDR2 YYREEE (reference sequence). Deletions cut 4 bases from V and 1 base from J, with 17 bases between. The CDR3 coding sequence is TGTGCCAGCAGCCTCGCCGGACTCTACGGGAACACTGAAGCTTTCTTT. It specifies CASSLAGLYGNTEAFF.

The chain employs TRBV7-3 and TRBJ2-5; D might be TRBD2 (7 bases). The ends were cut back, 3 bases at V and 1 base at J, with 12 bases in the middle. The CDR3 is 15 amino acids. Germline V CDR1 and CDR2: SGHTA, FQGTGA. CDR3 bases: TGTGCCAGCAGCTTCCAGGGAGGGGGCCAAGAGACCCAGTACTTC. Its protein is CASSFQGGGQETQYF.

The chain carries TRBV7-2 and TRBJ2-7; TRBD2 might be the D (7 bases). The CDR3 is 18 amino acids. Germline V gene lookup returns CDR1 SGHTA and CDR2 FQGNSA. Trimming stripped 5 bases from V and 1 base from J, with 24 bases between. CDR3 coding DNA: TGTGCCAGCAGCCTGCGTATGGGGGGAGGGGGAAGATCCTACGAGCAGTACTTC. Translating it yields CASSLRMGGGGRSYEQYF.

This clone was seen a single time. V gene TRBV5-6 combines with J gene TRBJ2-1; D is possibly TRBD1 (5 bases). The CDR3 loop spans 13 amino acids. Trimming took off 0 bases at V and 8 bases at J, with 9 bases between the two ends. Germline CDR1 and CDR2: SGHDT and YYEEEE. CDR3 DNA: TGTGCCAGCAGCTTGGACAGGCTCGATGAGCAGTTCTTC. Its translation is CASSLDRLDEQFF.